Listed below are T cell receptor beta chains from one sample, sequenced in a study of control samples from healthy donors and cancer patients. The data were produced by immunoSEQ multiplex PCR, yet TCRdb's version contains in-frame clones alone and is incomplete. Here the sample spans about 160,000 clones, roughly 90% being singletons. Sequenced input: blood. Receptors were obtained from a man in his thirties or forties in good health. CDR3s include the opening cysteine and the closing phenylalanine or tryptophan. D genes are given only for firm matches. Size values are once, few and many counts, or a class for expanded clones, and some rows have none.

V gene	J gene	clone size	D gene	CDR3 length	CDR3 DNA	CDR3 protein
TRBV7-8	TRBJ2-7	.	TRBD1	15	TGTGCCAGCAGCTTAGTTGGGACAGGGGTGTACGAGCAGTACTTC	CASSLVGTGVYEQYF
TRBV19	TRBJ2-3	.	.	13	TGTGCCACCCGGGGTTTAGTAACAGATACGCAGTATTTT	CATRGLVTDTQYF
TRBV6-5	TRBJ2-2	.	TRBD1	16	TGTGCCAGCAGTTACTCGACGGCAGGGGGCAACGGGGAGCTGTTTTTT	CASSYSTAGGNGELFF
TRBV3-1/TRBV3-2	TRBJ1-1	.	.	14	TGTGCCAGCAGCCAAGGGACGGCGAACACTGAAGCTTTCTTT	CASSQGTANTEAFF
TRBV29-1	TRBJ2-5	.	.	13	TGCAGCGTTGTACTAGCTCCGAGAGAGACCCAGTACTTC	CSVVLAPRETQYF
TRBV5-6	TRBJ2-3	.	TRBD2	15	TGTGCCAGCAGCTTGACACGGGGGGTTGTGGATACGCAGTATTTT	CASSLTRGVVDTQYF
TRBV6-6	TRBJ1-2	.	TRBD1	14	TGTGCCAGCAGTTACTCAGGACAGGGTGGTGGCTACACCTTC	CASSYSGQGGGYTF
TRBV4-3	TRBJ1-2	.	.	15	TGCGCCAGCAGCCAAGTCTACGGGAACGCGGGTGGCTACACCTTC	CASSQVYGNAGGYTF
TRBV11-2	TRBJ1-1	.	.	15	TGTGCCAGCAGCTTCGGGTCGTACATGAACACTGAAGCTTTCTTT	CASSFGSYMNTEAFF
TRBV2	TRBJ2-1	.	.	14	TGTGCCAGCAGTGGATGGGGATCCTACAATGAGCAGTTCTTC	CASSGWGSYNEQFF
TRBV28	TRBJ2-5	.	TRBD2	16	TGTGCCAGCAGGGGGGCACTAGCGGGAGAGGAAGAGACCCAGTACTTC	CASRGALAGEEETQYF
TRBV2	TRBJ1-1	few	.	12	TGTGCCAGCAGTGGGCGTATTTTGGGAGCTTTCTTT	CASSGRILGAFF
TRBV9	TRBJ2-5	.	TRBD2	17	TGTGCCAGCAGCGACCCTCTAGCGGGGGGGATACAAGAGACCCAGTACTTC	CASSDPLAGGIQETQYF
TRBV13	TRBJ2-1	once	TRBD2	16	TGTGCCAGCAGCTTAGCCCTAGCGGGGGGTTTGAATGAGCAGTTCTTC	CASSLALAGGLNEQFF
TRBV11-2	TRBJ1-3	.	.	15	TGTGCCAGCAGCTTACGGACAGACTCTGGAAACACCATATATTTT	CASSLRTDSGNTIYF
TRBV19	TRBJ1-2	.	.	14	TGTGCCAGTACCCGATCGGAGGACCGCTATGGCTACACCTTC	CASTRSEDRYGYTF
TRBV28	TRBJ2-1	.	.	14	TGTGCCAGCAGTCCCTGGGGGAGGTATTGGGAGCAGTTCTTC	CASSPWGRYWEQFF
TRBV11-2	TRBJ1-5	once	.	12	TGTGCCAGCAGCTTCGGAAATCAGCCCCAGCATTTT	CASSFGNQPQHF
TRBV7-3	TRBJ2-1	.	TRBD2	15	TGTGCCAGCAGCCCCCCGGGACTAGCATACAATGAGCAGTTCTTC	CASSPPGLAYNEQFF
TRBV4-1	TRBJ2-5	.	.	17	TGCGCCAGCAGCCAAGCACATAATTCACAAGCCCAAGAGACCCAGTACTTC	CASSQAHNSQAQETQYF
TRBV18	TRBJ2-2	.	TRBD1	14	TGTGCCAGCTCGTTCCCACAGGGGGCCGGGGAGCTGTTTTTT	CASSFPQGAGELFF
TRBV7-2	TRBJ2-2	.	.	14	TGTGCCAGCAGCTTACCTAGGCCCACCGGGGAGCTGTTTTTT	CASSLPRPTGELFF
TRBV6-5	TRBJ2-3	.	.	11	TGTGCCAGCGAGAGCACAGATACGCAGTATTTT	CASESTDTQYF